The 2 T cell receptor beta chains presented below share a single source sample, sequenced in a study of blood T cells in healthy people across ages. It was with a sample-barcoded 5' primer and a J-beta primer mix that a second PCR of about 6 to 12 cycles was run. TCRdb re-called the 5' RACE reads with MiXCR, one entry per CDR3 protein. The sample records about 900,000 distinct CDR3 sequences, about 48% being singletons. The source material was blood. These receptors all stem from a man aged 30 to 39 in good health.

The chain joins TRBV12-3 or TRBV12-4 to TRBJ2-5, with TRBD2 identical over 7 bases. Losses at the gene ends were 1 base for V and 0 bases for J; bases not matched to a gene: 5. This CDR3 is built from 16 residues. The CDR3 DNA reads TGTGCCAGCAGTTTAGGGGGCGGGGGACACCAAGAGACCCAGTACTTC. This sequence encodes CASSLGGGGHQETQYF.

For this clonotype: A much larger clone lies a single base off, so this may be a read error. V usage is TRBV20-1 and J usage is TRBJ2-1, with D perhaps assigned TRBD1 or TRBD2 (6 bases each). This CDR3 comprises 13 residues. The V gene's germline CDR1 is DFQATT and CDR2 SNEGSKA (reference sequence). The CDR3 reads CSAREGEYNKQFF. CDR3 in DNA: TGCAGTGCTAGGGAGGGGGAGTACAATAAGCAGTTCTTC.